One sample yielded the 27 T cell receptor beta chains listed below, sequenced in a study of T cell responses to AZD1222 COVID-19 vaccine. This table comes from immunoSEQ multiplex PCR, and its TCRdb copy is limited to in-frame clones, with some not included. The sample contains some 150,000 clones, 90% to 95% of which appear only once. The sequences come from peripheral blood, collected 28 days after the second AZD1222 dose. Receptors were obtained from an adult who received the AZD1222 COVID-19 vaccine.

A note on this clone: Other nucleotide sequences in the sample specify the same CDR3. The chain carries TRBV14 and TRBJ1-2; D call uncertain. The V end was cut by 1 base, the J end by 4 bases, with 7 bases between. The CDR3 spans 13 residues. Germline lookup yields CDR1 SGHDN and CDR2 FVKESK. CDR3 loop: CASSQVAAYGYTF. CDR3 sequence (DNA): TGTGCCAGCAGCCAAGTGGCAGCCTATGGCTACACCTTC.

The chain combines TRBV19 with TRBJ2-3; D gene unclear. Per the germline V gene, CDR1 is LNHDA and CDR2 is SQIVND (reference sequence). CDR3 length: 14 residues. V was cut by 3 bases and J by 4 bases, with 11 bases left in between. CDR3 residues: CASSIYPSPDTQYF. In DNA form, the CDR3 reads TGTGCCAGTAGTATTTATCCCTCTCCAGATACGCAGTATTTT.

The rearrangement joins TRBV6-5 to TRBJ2-2; D uncertain. Germline values: CDR1 MNHEY, CDR2 SVGAGI. The V gene lost 6 bases and the J gene lost 0 bases, with 8 bases spanning the gap. The CDR3 covers 14 residues. The CDR3 spells CASRGRANTGELFF. The CDR3, as DNA: TGTGCCAGCAGAGGACGCGCGAACACCGGGGAGCTGTTTTTT.

V is TRBV24-1 and J is TRBJ2-3, with TRBD1 as a possible D gene (6 bases). V lost 4 bases to trimming and J lost 2 bases, with 9 bases between them. This CDR3 is 14 amino acids long. CDR1 KGHDR and CDR2 SFDVKD come from the germline V gene. The CDR3 DNA reads TGTGCCACCAGTGACCGGACAGCCACAGATACGCAGTATTTT. This gives the protein CATSDRTATDTQYF.

The V and J genes are TRBV30 and TRBJ2-2; D might be TRBD2 (6 bases). The CDR3 spans 14 residues. The germline V gene has CDR1 GTSNPN and CDR2 SVGIG (reference sequence). With 3 bases removed from V and 3 bases from J, the gap between germline ends came to 11 bases. The CDR3: CAWRAGTHTGELFF. The CDR3 region has the DNA TGTGCCTGGAGGGCGGGGACCCACACCGGGGAGCTGTTTTTT. The complete variable domain, with remaining parts taken from reference TRBV30 and TRBJ2-2, reads SQTIHQWPATLVQPVGSPLSLECTVEGTSNPNLYWYRQAAGRGLQLLFYSVGIGQISSEVPQNLSASRPQDRQFILSSKKLLLSDSGFYLCAWRAGTHTGELFFGEGSRLTVL.

As to this clone: Other DNA sequences in the sample encode the same CDR3. The chain employs TRBV19 and TRBJ2-1; D is ambiguous. Per the germline V gene, CDR1 is LNHDA and CDR2 is SQIVND (reference sequence). The V end was cut by 8 bases, the J end by 5 bases, with 4 bases between. This CDR3 comprises 10 residues. In DNA, the CDR3 is TGTGCCAGTGGGGACAATGAGCAGTTCTTC. Residues: CASGDNEQFF.

The rearrangement joins TRBV6-5 to TRBJ1-4; D possibly corresponds to TRBD1 (5 bases). The V gene lost 0 bases and the J gene lost 5 bases, with 10 bases spanning the gap. There are 15 residues in the CDR3. The germline CDR1 and CDR2 sequences are MNHEY and SVGAGI. CDR3 loop: CASSYSRRTNEKLFF. The CDR3 DNA is TGTGCCAGCAGTTACTCGAGGCGGACAAATGAAAAACTGTTTTTT.

This rearrangement joins TRBV11-2 to TRBJ2-2, with D perhaps TRBD1 (5 bases). Germline CDR1 and CDR2: SGHAT and FQNNGV. The V and J ends lost 3 bases and 4 bases respectively, with 12 bases between them. The CDR3 spans 15 residues. The CDR3 nucleotides are TGTGCCAGCAGCTTCGACAGCAGGGCCACCGGGGAGCTGTTTTTT. Translation gives CASSFDSRATGELFF.

J is TRBJ1-1 and V is TRBV2, with D hard to call. The CDR3 consists of 13 residues. Trimming cost V 8 bases and J 0 bases, with 10 bases left between them. Germline V gene lookup returns CDR1 SNHLY and CDR2 FYNNEI. This CDR3 is CASHGNLNTEAFF. The CDR3 nucleotides read TGTGCCAGCCATGGGAACCTGAACACTGAAGCTTTCTTT.

The chain recombines TRBV7-3 with TRBJ2-1; D possibly uses TRBD1 or TRBD2 (5 bases each). Trimming stripped 4 bases from V and 4 bases from J, with 14 bases between. The CDR3 covers 15 residues. CDR1 is SGHTA and CDR2 is FQGTGA in the germline V gene. The CDR3 coding sequence is TGTGCCAGCAGCTCCTCCGGGACGCCGTACAATGAGCAGTTCTTC. Protein sequence: CASSSSGTPYNEQFF.

The chain employs TRBV5-1 and TRBJ2-1; either TRBD1 or TRBD2 may fit D (5 bases each). The germline V and J ends were trimmed by 4 bases and 7 bases, with 15 bases remaining between them. Germline-derived CDR1 and CDR2 are SGHRS and YFSETQ. This CDR3 comprises 14 residues. Here the CDR3 reads CASSGAVWGNEQFF. CDR3 DNA: TGCGCCAGCAGCGGTGCTGTTTGGGGGAATGAGCAGTTCTTC.

The CDR3 region has the DNA TGTGCCAGCAGCTCCCGGGTGCAGCCCCAGCATTTT. Protein product: CASSSRVQPQHF. The chain uses TRBV7-8 and TRBJ1-5; D is ambiguous. V was trimmed by 4 bases and J by 7 bases, leaving 8 bases between them. CDR3 size: 12 residues. CDR1 and CDR2 from the germline V gene are SGHVS and FQNEAQ. Full variable domain (rest looked up from reference TRBV7-8 and TRBJ1-5): GAGVSQSPRYKVAKRGQDVALRCDPISGHVSLFWYQQALGQGPEFLTYFQNEAQLDKSGLPSDRFFAERPEGSVSTLKIQRTQQEDSAVYLCASSSRVQPQHFGDGTRLSIL.

The gene calls are TRBV6-5 and TRBJ1-1; D possibly corresponds to TRBD1 (5 bases). Trimming stripped 6 bases from V and 1 base from J, with 12 bases between. The CDR3 sequence is 14 residues long. Looked up from germline, CDR1 is MNHEY and CDR2 is SVGAGI. CDR3 sequence reads: CASRRGRGNTEAFF. CDR3 nucleotides: TGTGCCAGCAGGAGGGGACGGGGGAACACTGAAGCTTTCTTT.

The V and J genes are TRBV7-6 and TRBJ1-3; D is unresolved. The V and J ends lost 5 bases and 1 base respectively, with 24 bases between them. The CDR3 is 19 residues long. Germline V lookup: CDR1 SGHVS, CDR2 FNYEAQ. The CDR3 DNA sequence: TGTGCCAGCAGCCCTAGCCATGTTCAGAAAGGACCATCTGGAAACACCATATATTTT. Its translation: CASSPSHVQKGPSGNTIYF.

In regard to this clone: This CDR3 is also generated by other DNA sequences in the sample. The chain joins TRBV6-5 to TRBJ2-7, with D unclear. Trimming left V 2 bases short and J 1 base short, with 6 bases between. The length of the CDR3 is 13 residues. Germline-derived CDR1 and CDR2 are MNHEY and SVGAGI. This CDR3 reads CASSYLGSYEQYF. In DNA form, the CDR3 reads TGTGCCAGCAGTTACCTCGGTTCCTACGAGCAGTACTTC.

The CDR3 region has the DNA TGTGCCAGCAGCTTAGGGGTAGTTCAGGGGCACACAGATACGCAGTATTTT. Amino acid sequence: CASSLGVVQGHTDTQYF. The rearrangement joins TRBV7-9 to TRBJ2-3; D possibly corresponds to TRBD1 (6 bases). The V and J ends lost 1 base and 2 bases respectively, with 16 bases between them. Germline V gene lookup returns CDR1 SEHNR and CDR2 FQNEAQ (reference sequence). The CDR3 runs 17 residues.

The chain combines TRBV7-8 with TRBJ2-7, with a weak D call TRBD2 (5 bases). Trimming left V 6 bases short and J 1 base short, with 13 bases between. In germline, CDR1 is SGHVS, CDR2 FQNEAQ. This CDR3 contains 14 residues. The CDR3 loop reads CASRDWGDSYEQYF. The CDR3 DNA follows: TGTGCCAGCAGGGACTGGGGTGATTCCTACGAGCAGTACTTC. Filled out from reference TRBV7-8 and TRBJ2-7, the complete variable domain reads GAGVSQSPRYKVAKRGQDVALRCDPISGHVSLFWYQQALGQGPEFLTYFQNEAQLDKSGLPSDRFFAERPEGSVSTLKIQRTQQEDSAVYLCASRDWGDSYEQYFGPGTRLTVT.

V usage is TRBV10-1 and J usage is TRBJ1-5, with TRBD1 matching over 9 bases. Per germline, CDR1 WNHNN and CDR2 SYGVQD (reference sequence). V was clipped by 7 bases and J by 6 bases; unmatched bases: 4. There are 13 residues in the CDR3. In DNA form, the CDR3 reads TGCGCCAGCACCGGGACAGGGAGTCAGCCCCAGCATTTT. Translated: CASTGTGSQPQHF.

V usage is TRBV30 and J usage is TRBJ1-2; 9 nucleotides line up with TRBD1. Germline lookup yields CDR1 GTSNPN and CDR2 SVGIG (reference sequence). V lost 5 bases to trimming and J lost 4 bases; unmatched junction nucleotides: 11. The CDR3 has 15 amino acids. In DNA, the CDR3 is TGTGCCTGGGTCGCTGGGACAGGGAGTCGCTATGGCTACACCTTC. It codes for CAWVAGTGSRYGYTF. Together with reference TRBV30 and TRBJ1-2, the CDR3 gives the full variable domain: SQTIHQWPATLVQPVGSPLSLECTVEGTSNPNLYWYRQAAGRGLQLLFYSVGIGQISSEVPQNLSASRPQDRQFILSSKKLLLSDSGFYLCAWVAGTGSRYGYTFGSGTRLTVV.

The chain recombines TRBV5-4 with TRBJ2-7; possible D gene TRBD2, 6 bases. Germline CDR1 reads SGHNT; CDR2 reads YYREEE (reference sequence). V lost 7 bases to trimming and J lost 3 bases, with 14 bases between them. The CDR3 contains 13 residues. CDR3 protein: CASGDGTHYEQYF. As DNA, the CDR3 is TGTGCCAGCGGGGACGGGACTCACTACGAGCAGTACTTC.

This sequence joins TRBV10-3 and TRBJ1-2; 9 positions agree with TRBD1. The trim removed 6 bases at V and 8 bases at J, leaving 7 bases unmatched. The CDR3 totals 13 residues. Looked up from germline, CDR1 is ENHRY and CDR2 is SYGVKD. The CDR3 protein is CAIRGGQGLGYTF. The CDR3, as DNA: TGTGCCATCAGGGGGGGACAGGGCCTAGGCTACACCTTC.

The rearrangement joins TRBV5-6 to TRBJ1-3; D gene ambiguous. With 0 bases removed from V and 0 bases from J, the gap between germline ends came to 7 bases. Germline CDR1 reads SGHDT; CDR2 reads YYEEEE. The CDR3 contains 15 residues. Written as DNA, the CDR3 is TGTGCCAGCAGCTTGGCCCTATTCTCTGGAAACACCATATATTTT. Translating it yields CASSLALFSGNTIYF.

V usage is TRBV5-8 and J usage is TRBJ1-2; D is unclear. From germline, CDR1 is SGHTS and CDR2 YDEGEE. With 2 bases removed from V and 0 bases from J, the gap between germline ends came to 11 bases. The CDR3 runs to 15 residues. Here the CDR3 reads CASSFLDGANYGYTF. In DNA, the CDR3 is TGTGCCAGCAGCTTCCTGGACGGAGCTAACTATGGCTACACCTTC.

This clone has at least ten counts. The sample has other DNA sequences that encode this CDR3 too. This sequence joins TRBV5-1 and TRBJ1-4; 8 bases fit TRBD1. The CDR3 runs 14 residues. Germline-derived CDR1 and CDR2 are SGHRS and YFSETQ. The V segment lost 0 bases and the J segment 6 bases; nucleotides outside the gene matches: 1. CDR3 nucleotides: TGCGCCAGCAGCTTGGCAGGGGGCTATGAAAAACTGTTTTTT. Translating gives CASSLAGGYEKLFF. The full variable domain, completed using reference TRBV5-1 and TRBJ1-4, is KAGVTQTPRYLIKTRGQQVTLSCSPISGHRSVSWYQQTPGQGLQFLFEYFSETQRNKGNFPGRFSGRQFSNSRSEMNVSTLELGDSALYLCASSLAGGYEKLFFGSGTQLSVL.

This clone was seen just once. V and J are TRBV5-1 and TRBJ1-3; weak D call: TRBD1 (5 bases). The CDR3 extends over 17 amino acids. The germline V and J ends were trimmed by 4 bases and 2 bases, with 19 bases remaining between them. Germline V gene data show CDR1 as SGHRS and CDR2 as YFSETQ. CDR3 DNA: TGCGCCAGCAGCGCACAAGCCTGGGGCGTAGCTGGAAACACCATATATTTT. It yields the protein CASSAQAWGVAGNTIYF.

V usage is TRBV4-2 and J usage is TRBJ1-3; possible D gene TRBD1, 5 bases. The CDR3 loop spans 16 amino acids. Trimming shortened V by 4 bases and J by 0 bases, and 13 bases separated the two germline ends. Per the germline V gene, CDR1 is LGHNA and CDR2 is YNFKEQ. The CDR3 sequence: CASSPAGGSSGNTIYF. The CDR3 DNA reads as TGTGCCAGCAGCCCGGCGGGGGGGAGCTCTGGAAACACCATATATTTT.

This clone was counted once. The DNA for the CDR3 is TGTGCCAGTAGTGGCACAGGGGGCAATCGGGGTGGCTACACCTTC. This encodes CASSGTGGNRGGYTF. The chain employs TRBV19 and TRBJ1-2; 9 bases align to TRBD1. CDR3 length: 15 residues. CDR1 LNHDA and CDR2 SQIVND come from the germline V gene (reference sequence). J gave up 7 bases and V 5 bases, and 11 bases lay outside the gene matches.